The 3 T cell receptor beta chains reported below all come from one sample, sequenced in a study of blood T cells in healthy people across ages (dated by TCRdb to between 2015 and 2016). Library construction relied on 5' RACE. The instrument was an Illumina HiSeq 2500. A second PCR of roughly 7 to 11 cycles was performed with a sample-barcoded 5' primer and a J-beta primer mix. The public reads were reanalyzed by TCRdb: fastp trimming at Q25, MiXCR alignment, in-frame beta chains only. Merged by CDR3 protein, the rows form single entries marked with the most common genes and DNA. This sample holds around 800,000 distinct CDR3 sequences; roughly 44% were observed only once. The top ten constitute about 19% of the sample. Sequencing was carried out using blood. The receptors come from a man aged 55-75 years in good health.

The V call is TRBV30, the J call TRBJ2-4; TRBD2 aligns across 7 bases. The J call may not be correct, given that the DNA end is closer to TRBJ2-7. Looked up from germline, CDR1 is GTSNPN and CDR2 is SVGIG (reference sequence). This CDR3 is built from 13 residues. CDR3 DNA: TGTGCCTGGAGTGAAGCGGGGCTTTACGAGCAGTACTTC. It translates to CAWSEAGLYEQYF.

This clonotype was picked up a small number of times. The chain joins TRBV3-1 to TRBJ2-7; weak D call: TRBD2 (5 bases). The CDR3 runs to 16 residues. The V end was cut by 1 base, the J end by 2 bases, with 15 bases between. CDR1 and CDR2 from the germline V gene are LGHDT and YNNKEL (reference sequence). The CDR3 DNA is TGTGCCAGCAGCCAAGGGCGTGGATACGGGGCCTACGAGCAGTACTTC. This encodes CASSQGRGYGAYEQYF.

V and J are TRBV5-1 and TRBJ1-2, with D maybe TRBD1 (6 bases). V lost 4 bases, J lost 4 bases, and 17 bases lay in between. Germline CDR1 SGHRS, CDR2 YFSETQ. This CDR3 is built from 15 residues. CDR3 nucleotides: TGCGCCAGCAGCCCGGAAGGGGGGGGATCCTATGGCTACACCTTC. This codes for CASSPEGGGSYGYTF.